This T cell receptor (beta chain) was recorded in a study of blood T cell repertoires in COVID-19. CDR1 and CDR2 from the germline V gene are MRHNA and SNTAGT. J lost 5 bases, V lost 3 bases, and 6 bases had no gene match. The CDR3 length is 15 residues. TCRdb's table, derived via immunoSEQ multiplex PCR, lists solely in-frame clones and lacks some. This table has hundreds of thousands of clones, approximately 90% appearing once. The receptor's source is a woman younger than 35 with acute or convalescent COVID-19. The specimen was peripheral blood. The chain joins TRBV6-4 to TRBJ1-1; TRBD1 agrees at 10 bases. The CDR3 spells CASSETGGGGTEAFF. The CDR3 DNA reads TGTGCCAGCAGTGAGACAGGGGGCGGAGGGACTGAAGCTTTCTTT.